This T cell receptor (beta chain) was profiled in a study of OX40 agonist ivuxolimab in advanced cancers. The table came from immunoSEQ multiplex PCR; TCRdb's copy has only in-frame clones and leaves some out. The table records around 50,000 clones, about 90% of them present only once. This CDR3 spans 18 amino acids. V lost 3 bases and J lost 3; bases outside the gene matches: 11. The germline V gene encodes CDR1 ENHRY and CDR2 SYGVKD. The sequencing here drew on CD4+ or CD8+ T cells sorted from blood, taken in a trial of the OX40 agonist ivuxolimab. J is TRBJ2-5 and V is TRBV10-3; TRBD1 matches 12 bases. The TCR originated in an adult with an advanced solid tumor such as melanoma, head and neck, liver or kidney cancer. CDR3 bases: TGTGCCATCAGTGACCCCCCGGGGGGACAGGGGGCCGAAGAGACCCAGTACTTC. Amino acid sequence: CAISDPPGGQGAEETQYF.